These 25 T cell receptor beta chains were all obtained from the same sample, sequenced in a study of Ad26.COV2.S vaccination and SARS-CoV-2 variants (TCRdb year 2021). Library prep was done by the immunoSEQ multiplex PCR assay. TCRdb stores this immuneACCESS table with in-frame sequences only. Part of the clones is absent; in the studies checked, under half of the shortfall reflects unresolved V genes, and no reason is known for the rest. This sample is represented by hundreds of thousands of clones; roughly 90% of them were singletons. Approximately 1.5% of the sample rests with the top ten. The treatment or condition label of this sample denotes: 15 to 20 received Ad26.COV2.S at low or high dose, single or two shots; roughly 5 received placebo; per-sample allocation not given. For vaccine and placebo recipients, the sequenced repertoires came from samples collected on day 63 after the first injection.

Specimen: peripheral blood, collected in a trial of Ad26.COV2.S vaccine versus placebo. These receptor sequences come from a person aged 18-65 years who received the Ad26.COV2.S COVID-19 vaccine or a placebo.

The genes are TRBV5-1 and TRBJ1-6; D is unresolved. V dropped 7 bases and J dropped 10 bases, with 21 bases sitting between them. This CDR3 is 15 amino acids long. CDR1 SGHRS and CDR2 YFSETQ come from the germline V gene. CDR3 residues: CASRKGGAEQSPLHF. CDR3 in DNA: TGCGCCAGCCGCAAGGGTGGTGCAGAACAATCACCCCTCCACTTT.

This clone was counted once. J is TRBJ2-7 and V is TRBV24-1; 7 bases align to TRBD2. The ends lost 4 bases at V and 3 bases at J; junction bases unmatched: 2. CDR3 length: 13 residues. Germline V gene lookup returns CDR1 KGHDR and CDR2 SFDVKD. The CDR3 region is CATSDGLVYEQYF. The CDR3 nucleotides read TGTGCCACCAGTGACGGACTAGTCTACGAGCAGTACTTC.

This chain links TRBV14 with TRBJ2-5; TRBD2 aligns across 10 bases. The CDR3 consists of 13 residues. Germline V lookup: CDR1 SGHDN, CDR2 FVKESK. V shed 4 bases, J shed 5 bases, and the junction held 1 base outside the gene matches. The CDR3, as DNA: TGTGCCAGCAGCCCACTAGCGGGGGAGACCCAGTACTTC. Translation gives CASSPLAGETQYF.

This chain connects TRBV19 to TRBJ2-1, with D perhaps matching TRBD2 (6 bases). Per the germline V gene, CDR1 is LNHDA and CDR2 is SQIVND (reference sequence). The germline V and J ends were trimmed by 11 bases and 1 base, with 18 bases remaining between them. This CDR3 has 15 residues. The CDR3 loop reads CASKLTGGSYNEQFF. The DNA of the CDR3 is TGTGCCTCCAAGTTAACCGGGGGTTCCTACAATGAGCAGTTCTTC.

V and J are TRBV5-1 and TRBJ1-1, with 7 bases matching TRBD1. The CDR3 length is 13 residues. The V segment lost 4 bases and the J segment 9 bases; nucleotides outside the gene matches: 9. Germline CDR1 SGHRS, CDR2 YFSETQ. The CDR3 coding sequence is TGCGCCAGCAGCCCGACAGGGATCTCCCAAGCTTTCTTT. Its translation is CASSPTGISQAFF.

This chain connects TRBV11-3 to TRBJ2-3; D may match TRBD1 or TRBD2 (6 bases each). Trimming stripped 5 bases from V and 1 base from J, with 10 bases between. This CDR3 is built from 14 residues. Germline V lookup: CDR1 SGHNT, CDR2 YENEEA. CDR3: CASSEGGGTDTQYF. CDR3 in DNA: TGTGCCAGCAGCGAGGGGGGTGGCACAGATACGCAGTATTTT.

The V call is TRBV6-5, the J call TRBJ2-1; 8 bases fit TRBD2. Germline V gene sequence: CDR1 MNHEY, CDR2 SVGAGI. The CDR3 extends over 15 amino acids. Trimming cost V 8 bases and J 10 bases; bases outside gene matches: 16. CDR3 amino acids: CASGYWTGGVLEQFF. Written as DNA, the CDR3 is TGTGCCAGCGGCTACTGGACCGGGGGGGTTTTGGAGCAGTTCTTC.

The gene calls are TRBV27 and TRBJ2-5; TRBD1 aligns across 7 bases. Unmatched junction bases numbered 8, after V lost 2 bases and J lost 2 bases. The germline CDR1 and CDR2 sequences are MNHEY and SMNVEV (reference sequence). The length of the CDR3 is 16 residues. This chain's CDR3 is CASSLGPAGGQETQYF. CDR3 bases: TGTGCCAGCAGTTTAGGTCCGGCAGGGGGTCAAGAGACCCAGTACTTC.

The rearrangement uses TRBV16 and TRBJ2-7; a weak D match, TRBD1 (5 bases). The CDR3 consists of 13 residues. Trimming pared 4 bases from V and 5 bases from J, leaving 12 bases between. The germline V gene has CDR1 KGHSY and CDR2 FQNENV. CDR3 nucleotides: TGTGCCAGCAGCCTGCAGGGTGTCCACGAGCAGTACTTC. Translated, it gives CASSLQGVHEQYF.

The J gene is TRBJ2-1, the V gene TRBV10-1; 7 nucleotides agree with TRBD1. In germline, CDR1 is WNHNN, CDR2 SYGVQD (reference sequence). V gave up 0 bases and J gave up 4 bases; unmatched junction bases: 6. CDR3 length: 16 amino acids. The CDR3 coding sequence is TGCGCCAGCAGTGAGTCATCCAGGGGACAGTACAATGAGCAGTTCTTC. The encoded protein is CASSESSRGQYNEQFF.

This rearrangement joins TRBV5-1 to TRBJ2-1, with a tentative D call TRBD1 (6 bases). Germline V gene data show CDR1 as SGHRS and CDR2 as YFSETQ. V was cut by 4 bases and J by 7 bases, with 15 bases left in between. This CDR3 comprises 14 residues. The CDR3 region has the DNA TGCGCCAGCAGCCCGGGACAAACATTAAATGAGCAGTTCTTC. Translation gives CASSPGQTLNEQFF.

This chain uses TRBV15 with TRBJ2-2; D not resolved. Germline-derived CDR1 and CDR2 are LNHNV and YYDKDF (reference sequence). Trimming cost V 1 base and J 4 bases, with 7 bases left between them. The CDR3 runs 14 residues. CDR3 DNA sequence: TGTGCCACCAGCAGAGGACGGACCACCGGGGAGCTGTTTTTT. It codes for CATSRGRTTGELFF.

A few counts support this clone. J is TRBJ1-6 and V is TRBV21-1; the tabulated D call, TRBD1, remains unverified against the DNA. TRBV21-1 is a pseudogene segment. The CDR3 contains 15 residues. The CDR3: CASSNDRGQNSPLHF. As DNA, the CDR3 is TGTGCCAGCAGCAACGACAGGGGGCAGAATTCACCCCTCCACTTT.

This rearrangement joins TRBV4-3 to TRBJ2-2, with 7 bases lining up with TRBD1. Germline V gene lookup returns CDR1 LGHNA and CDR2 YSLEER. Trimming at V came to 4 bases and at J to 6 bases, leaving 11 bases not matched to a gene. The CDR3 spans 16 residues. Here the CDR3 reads CASSPGQVLHSGELFF. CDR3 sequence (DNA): TGCGCCAGCAGCCCAGGACAGGTTTTACACTCCGGGGAGCTGTTTTTT.

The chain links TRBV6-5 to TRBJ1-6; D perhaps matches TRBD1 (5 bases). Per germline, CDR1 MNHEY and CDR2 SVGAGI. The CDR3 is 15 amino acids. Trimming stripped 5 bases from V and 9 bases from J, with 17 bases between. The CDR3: CASSRGASPGSPLHF. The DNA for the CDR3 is TGTGCCAGCAGTAGAGGGGCTTCCCCGGGTTCACCCCTCCACTTT.

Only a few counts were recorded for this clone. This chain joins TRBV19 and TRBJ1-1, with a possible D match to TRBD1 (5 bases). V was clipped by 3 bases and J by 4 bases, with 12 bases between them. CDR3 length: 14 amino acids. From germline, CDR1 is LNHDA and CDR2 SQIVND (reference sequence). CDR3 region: CASSISDTGTEAFF. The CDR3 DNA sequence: TGTGCCAGTAGTATTTCGGACACCGGCACTGAAGCTTTCTTT.

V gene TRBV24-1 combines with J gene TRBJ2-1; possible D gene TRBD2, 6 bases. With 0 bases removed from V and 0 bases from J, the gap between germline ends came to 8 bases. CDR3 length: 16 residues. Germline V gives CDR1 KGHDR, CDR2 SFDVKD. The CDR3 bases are TGTGCCACCAGTGATTTGGGAGGGAACTCCTACAATGAGCAGTTCTTC. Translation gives CATSDLGGNSYNEQFF.

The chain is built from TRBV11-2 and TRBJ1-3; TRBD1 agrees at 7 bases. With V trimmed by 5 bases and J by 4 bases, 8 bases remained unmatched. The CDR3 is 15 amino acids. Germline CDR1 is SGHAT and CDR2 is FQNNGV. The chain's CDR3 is CASSLAWDSGNTIYF. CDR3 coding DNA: TGTGCCAGCAGCCTAGCCTGGGACAGCGGAAACACCATATATTTT.

CDR3 loop: CASSPVAASNQPQHF. In DNA, the CDR3 is TGTGCCAGCAGCCCCGTGGCAGCTAGCAATCAGCCCCAGCATTTT. This chain connects TRBV7-8 to TRBJ1-5; D not resolved. Germline CDR1 is SGHVS and CDR2 is FQNEAQ. Between the trimmed V and J ends, which lost 5 bases and 0 bases, there was a span of 11 bases. This CDR3 spans 15 amino acids.

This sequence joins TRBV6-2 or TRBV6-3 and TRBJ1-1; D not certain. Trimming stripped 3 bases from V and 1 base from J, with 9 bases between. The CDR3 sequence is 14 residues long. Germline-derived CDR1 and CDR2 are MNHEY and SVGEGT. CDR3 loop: CASSYTAGNTEAFF. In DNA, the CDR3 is TGTGCCAGCAGTTATACGGCCGGGAACACTGAAGCTTTCTTT.

The chain's CDR3 is CASSQRTGANEQFF. The CDR3 DNA reads as TGTGCCAGCAGCCAAAGGACAGGGGCCAATGAGCAGTTCTTC. J is TRBJ2-1 and V is TRBV3-1 (or the pseudogene TRBV3-2); the match to TRBD1 covers 9 bases. V shed 2 bases, J shed 6 bases, and the junction held 2 bases outside the gene matches. The CDR3 sequence is 14 residues long. Germline CDR1 is LGHDT and CDR2 is YNNKEL (reference sequence).

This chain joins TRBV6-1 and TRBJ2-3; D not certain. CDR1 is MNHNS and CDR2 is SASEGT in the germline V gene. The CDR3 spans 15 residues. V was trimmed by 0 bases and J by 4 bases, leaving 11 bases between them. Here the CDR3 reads CASSEAVGPADTQYF. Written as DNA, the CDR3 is TGTGCCAGCAGTGAAGCTGTAGGCCCCGCAGATACGCAGTATTTT.

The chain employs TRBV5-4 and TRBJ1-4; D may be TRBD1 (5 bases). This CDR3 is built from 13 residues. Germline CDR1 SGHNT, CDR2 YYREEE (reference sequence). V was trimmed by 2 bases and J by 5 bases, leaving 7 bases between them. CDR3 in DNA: TGTGCCAGCAGCTTCTGGGGGAATGAAAAACTGTTTTTT. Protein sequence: CASSFWGNEKLFF.

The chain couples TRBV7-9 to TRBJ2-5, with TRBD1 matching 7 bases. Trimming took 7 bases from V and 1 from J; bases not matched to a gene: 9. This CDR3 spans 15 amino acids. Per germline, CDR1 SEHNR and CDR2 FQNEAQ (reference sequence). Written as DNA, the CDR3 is TGTGCCAGCACAACCTCGACAGGGACCCAAGAGACCCAGTACTTC. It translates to CASTTSTGTQETQYF.

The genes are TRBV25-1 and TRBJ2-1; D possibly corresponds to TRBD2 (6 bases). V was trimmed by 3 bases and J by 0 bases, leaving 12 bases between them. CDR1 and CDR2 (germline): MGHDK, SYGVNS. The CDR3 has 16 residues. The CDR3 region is CASSDHRGSSYNEQFF. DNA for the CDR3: TGTGCCAGCAGTGACCATCGGGGGAGCTCCTACAATGAGCAGTTCTTC.